This T cell receptor (beta chain) was captured in a study of cytomegalovirus exposure and HLA in healthy donors. Here immunoSEQ multiplex PCR was the method, and the copy in TCRdb shows in-frame clones only, minus some. The table lists roughly 100,000 clones, about 88% of them singletons. V lost 7 bases, J lost 5 bases, and 16 bases lay in between. The CDR3 sequence is 14 residues long. CDR1 is MNHEY and CDR2 is SVGAGI in the germline V gene. This TCR came from a woman younger than 30 in good health and CMV-seropositive. The chain combines TRBV6-5 with TRBJ2-3, with D possibly matching TRBD2 (5 bases). The sequencing sample was made of PBMCs. Here the CDR3 DNA reads TGTGCCAGCACTCCCTTAGAGGGAGTAGATACGCAGTATTTT. Its translation is CASTPLEGVDTQYF.